Below, 28 T cell receptor beta chains from the same sample are listed, as sequenced in a study of Ad26.COV2.S vaccination and SARS-CoV-2 variants. Treatment in this sample: around 19 received Ad26.COV2.S at low or high dose, single or two shots; roughly 5 received placebo; per-sample allocation not given. Specimen acquisition occurred on day 63 following the initial vaccine or placebo injection. Profiled with immunoSEQ multiplex PCR; TCRdb holds only in-frame clones, not every one. The table shows roughly 350,000 clones, with approximately 90% occurring only once. This specimen was peripheral blood, taken in a trial of Ad26.COV2.S vaccine versus placebo. The receptors here all came from a person between 18 and 59 years old who received the Ad26.COV2.S COVID-19 vaccine or a placebo.

This clone came up a few times. This chain joins TRBV5-1 and TRBJ1-6, with 7 bases fitting TRBD1. V was clipped by 4 bases and J by 6 bases; unmatched bases: 10. Per germline, CDR1 SGHRS and CDR2 YFSETQ. The CDR3 is 16 residues long. The CDR3 DNA follows: TGCGCCAGCAGCGAGCCATCCGGGACAGTTAATTCACCCCTCCACTTT. Amino acid sequence: CASSEPSGTVNSPLHF.

The J gene is TRBJ1-1, the V gene TRBV2; D unclear. Trimming left V 2 bases short and J 11 bases short, with 15 bases between. The CDR3 is made up of 13 amino acids. Germline V gene lookup returns CDR1 SNHLY and CDR2 FYNNEI. For the CDR3, the DNA is TGTGCCAGCAGTGAAAGGTTCCGGGAGGAGGCTTTCTTT. Protein sequence: CASSERFREEAFF.

The V gene is TRBV11-1, the J gene TRBJ2-7, with TRBD1 as a possible D gene (6 bases). Germline values: CDR1 SGHAT, CDR2 FQDESV (reference sequence). V was pared by 5 bases and J by 3 bases, with 14 bases between. The CDR3 consists of 14 residues. CDR3 residues: CASSTTGLVYEQYF. CDR3 in DNA: TGTGCCAGCAGCACAACAGGGCTCGTCTACGAGCAGTACTTC. Full variable domain (remainder filled in from reference TRBV11-1 and TRBJ2-7): EAEVAQSPRYKITEKSQAVAFWCDPISGHATLYWYRQILGQGPELLVQFQDESVVDDSQLPKDRFSAERLKGVDSTLKIQPAELGDSAMYLCASSTTGLVYEQYFGPGTRLTVT.

The genes are TRBV10-3 and TRBJ2-1; 9 bases line up with TRBD2. Trimming at V came to 4 bases and at J to 4 bases, leaving 2 bases not matched to a gene. Germline CDR1 is ENHRY and CDR2 is SYGVKD. CDR3 length: 14 amino acids. The CDR3 loop reads CAISGLAGYNEQFF. CDR3 DNA: TGTGCCATCAGTGGTCTAGCGGGATACAATGAGCAGTTCTTC.

The chain joins TRBV13 to TRBJ2-2; 7 bases fit TRBD1. The CDR3 contains 15 residues. V shed 2 bases, J shed 1 base, and the junction held 1 base outside the gene matches. Germline V gene sequence: CDR1 PRHDT, CDR2 FYEKMQ (reference sequence). CDR3 bases: TGTGCCAGCAGCTTAAGGGGGCAGAACACCGGGGAGCTGTTTTTT. It specifies CASSLRGQNTGELFF.

The chain uses TRBV19 and TRBJ2-3; tentative D call: TRBD1 (6 bases). Trimming shortened V by 2 bases and J by 1 base, and 10 bases separated the two germline ends. Germline V gene sequence: CDR1 LNHDA, CDR2 SQIVND (reference sequence). This CDR3 has 15 residues. The CDR3 nucleotides read TGTGCCAGTAGTATACCGGGACAAGGCACAGATACGCAGTATTTT. The encoded protein is CASSIPGQGTDTQYF.

The sample holds a few counts of this clone. V gene TRBV19 combines with J gene TRBJ2-7; possible D gene TRBD1, 5 bases. Germline-derived CDR1 and CDR2 are LNHDA and SQIVND (reference sequence). Trimming shortened V by 5 bases and J by 6 bases, and 11 bases separated the two germline ends. The length of the CDR3 is 12 residues. DNA for the CDR3: TGTGCCAGTAGTGACCAGGGCGTCGAGCAGTACTTC. Translation: CASSDQGVEQYF. The full variable domain, its missing parts supplied by reference TRBV19 and TRBJ2-7, is DGGITQSPKYLFRKEGQNVTLSCEQNLNHDAMYWYRQDPGQGLRLIYYSQIVNDFQKGDIAEGYSVSREKKESFPLTVTSAQKNPTAFYLCASSDQGVEQYFGPGTRLTVT.

The chain employs TRBV7-2 and TRBJ2-5, with TRBD1 identical over 10 bases. Germline V gene sequence: CDR1 SGHTA, CDR2 FQGNSA. After removal of 5 bases from V and 5 bases from J, the junction contained 17 bases not matched to a gene. The CDR3 has 18 amino acids. The DNA of the CDR3 is TGTGCCAGCAGCGTCACGGGTACCGGGACAGGGGAGCAGGAGACCCAGTACTTC. This encodes CASSVTGTGTGEQETQYF.

The rearrangement links TRBV2 to TRBJ1-5, with TRBD1 identical over 9 bases. Germline CDR1 SNHLY, CDR2 FYNNEI. Unmatched junction bases numbered 3, after V lost 5 bases and J lost 7 bases. The CDR3 covers 13 residues. CDR3 in DNA: TGTGCCAGCAGTCGGACAGGGGAGCAGCCCCAGCATTTT. This gives the protein CASSRTGEQPQHF.

This rearrangement joins TRBV6-5 to TRBJ1-6; tentative D call: TRBD1 (6 bases). Looked up from germline, CDR1 is MNHEY and CDR2 is SVGAGI. The CDR3 is 14 residues long. V lost 6 bases and J 8 bases, leaving 14 bases between the germline ends. DNA for the CDR3: TGTGCCAGCAGGCCGACAGGCCGGTATTCACCCCTCCACTTT. Its translation: CASRPTGRYSPLHF.

The chain recombines TRBV10-3 with TRBJ1-2; 9 positions agree with TRBD1. J lost 3 bases, V lost 2 bases, and 4 bases had no gene match. Looked up from germline, CDR1 is ENHRY and CDR2 is SYGVKD. The CDR3 covers 15 residues. This chain's CDR3 is CAISEIGDRDYGYTF. In DNA form, the CDR3 reads TGTGCCATCAGTGAGATAGGGGACAGGGACTATGGCTACACCTTC.

V is TRBV5-1 and J is TRBJ1-4; D not certain. The CDR3 is 14 amino acids. With 2 bases removed from V and 3 bases from J, the gap between germline ends came to 8 bases. Germline-derived CDR1 and CDR2 are SGHRS and YFSETQ. DNA of the CDR3: TGCGCCAGCAGCTTCCAAGAACCTAATGAAAAACTGTTTTTT. Amino acids: CASSFQEPNEKLFF.

J is TRBJ1-3 and V is TRBV28; no reliable D call. The CDR3 covers 16 residues. CDR1 and CDR2 (germline): MDHEN, SYDVKM. The V and J ends lost 4 bases and 2 bases respectively, with 15 bases between them. CDR3 sequence (DNA): TGTGCCAGCAGTTCTCCGGCGGCGGCCCCTGGAAACACCATATATTTT. It codes for CASSSPAAAPGNTIYF. The full variable domain, with the rest looked up from reference TRBV28 and TRBJ1-3, is DVKVTQSSRYLVKRTGEKVFLECVQDMDHENMFWYRQDPGLGLRLIYFSYDVKMKEKGDIPEGYSVSREKKERFSLILESASTNQTSMYLCASSSPAAAPGNTIYFGEGSWLTVV.

This sequence joins TRBV3-1 (or the pseudogene TRBV3-2) and TRBJ2-1; 9 bases agree with TRBD1. The CDR3 consists of 17 residues. The ends lost 2 bases at V and 1 base at J; junction bases unmatched: 6. Germline CDR1 and CDR2: LGHDT and YNNKEL (reference sequence). Here the CDR3 DNA reads TGTGCCAGCAGCCAAATTACAGGGGGCAAGTCCTACAATGAGCAGTTCTTC. Its protein is CASSQITGGKSYNEQFF.

This clone was seen a few times. Distinct nucleotide sequences in the sample also encode this CDR3. The genes are TRBV18 and TRBJ1-1, with D perhaps TRBD1 (5 bases). With 6 bases removed from V and 1 base from J, the gap between germline ends came to 9 bases. Germline assignment: CDR1 KGHSH and CDR2 LQKENI. The CDR3 is 13 amino acids. CDR3 nucleotides: TGTGCCAGCTCTCCCGGGGGGAACACTGAAGCTTTCTTT. This encodes CASSPGGNTEAFF.

The V call is TRBV21-1, the J call TRBJ2-5. TRBV21-1 represents a pseudogene. CDR3 length equals 18 residues. The DNA for the CDR3 is TGTGCCAGCAGCAAAAAGGGCAGGTTGGAATGTAAGGGAGAGACCCAGTACTTC. It yields the protein CASSKKGRLECKGETQYF.

This chain's CDR3 is CASSVGGGANEQFF. The DNA for the CDR3 is TGTGCCAGCAGCGTAGGGGGCGGGGCCAATGAGCAGTTCTTC. V usage is TRBV9 and J usage is TRBJ2-1; D possibly corresponds to TRBD2 (6 bases). V was clipped by 0 bases and J by 6 bases, with 10 bases between them. Germline CDR1 and CDR2: SGDLS and YYNGEE. CDR3 size: 14 residues.

The chain employs TRBV28 and TRBJ1-1; TRBD1 aligns across 7 bases. Germline-derived CDR1 and CDR2 are MDHEN and SYDVKM. V trimming: 7 bases; J trimming: 0 bases; junction bases outside the gene matches: 11. The CDR3 length is 16 residues. The CDR3 loop reads CASKSDRDNLNTEAFF. The CDR3 DNA follows: TGTGCCAGCAAATCAGACAGGGATAACTTGAACACTGAAGCTTTCTTT.

This clone occurred once. The chain has TRBV7-9 and TRBJ2-7, with D possibly being TRBD2 (6 bases). V gave up 0 bases and J gave up 5 bases, with 17 bases separating them. CDR3 length equals 16 residues. Germline V gives CDR1 SEHNR, CDR2 FQNEAQ (reference sequence). In DNA, the CDR3 is TGTGCCAGCAGCTTAGCGTCGACGTCGGGGGATGACGAGCAGTACTTC. Its protein product is CASSLASTSGDDEQYF.

This clone appeared once. This chain uses TRBV2 with TRBJ2-7; D is tentatively TRBD1 or TRBD2 (5 bases each). V was cut by 1 base and J by 7 bases, with 17 bases left in between. CDR1 is SNHLY and CDR2 is FYNNEI in the germline V gene. The CDR3 has 15 amino acids. CDR3 bases: TGTGCCAGCAGTGAAGGGGGCGGGTTTTCCTTGGAGCAGTACTTC. This codes for CASSEGGGFSLEQYF.

The rearrangement links TRBV6-5 to TRBJ2-1; D possibly corresponds to TRBD2 (6 bases). With 7 bases removed from V and 2 bases from J, the gap between germline ends came to 9 bases. This CDR3 has 13 residues. Germline lookup yields CDR1 MNHEY and CDR2 SVGAGI. The CDR3 DNA reads TGTGCCAGCAACGGCGGGACCTACAATGAGCAGTTCTTC. Its protein is CASNGGTYNEQFF.

V is TRBV27 and J is TRBJ2-3; TRBD1 agrees at 9 bases. The CDR3 loop spans 15 amino acids. Trimming took 4 bases from V and 6 from J; bases not matched to a gene: 8. CDR1 MNHEY and CDR2 SMNVEV come from the germline V gene (reference sequence). In DNA, the CDR3 is TGTGCCAGCAGTTCGGCCCGGGACAGGGATGATACGCAGTATTTT. Its translation: CASSSARDRDDTQYF.

The rearrangement uses TRBV5-6 and TRBJ2-7; TRBD2 matches at 8 bases. The length of the CDR3 is 15 residues. The J segment lost 1 base and the V segment lost 2 bases, leaving 5 bases of the junction unmatched. The V gene's germline CDR1 is SGHDT and CDR2 YYEEEE. In DNA, the CDR3 is TGTGCCAGCAGCTTACGGGGCGGGAGGTCCTACGAGCAGTACTTC. Translating gives CASSLRGGRSYEQYF.

The chain has TRBV4-3 and TRBJ1-1, with 7 bases aligning to TRBD1. CDR1 is LGHNA and CDR2 is YSLEER in the germline V gene. The CDR3 extends over 18 amino acids. Losses at the gene ends were 0 bases for V and 4 bases for J; bases not matched to a gene: 14. This CDR3 is CASSQDRWAGGSSTEAFF. CDR3 in DNA: TGCGCCAGCAGCCAAGATCGGTGGGCAGGGGGGTCGAGCACTGAAGCTTTCTTT.

The chain employs TRBV5-6 and TRBJ2-7; D might be TRBD2 (5 bases). The CDR3 has 17 amino acids. V shed 2 bases and J shed 3 bases, with 21 bases lying between them. CDR1 is SGHDT and CDR2 is YYEEEE in the germline V gene. The CDR3 DNA reads TGTGCCAGCAGCTTAGAAGGGCGGGTTAACGGAATCTACGAGCAGTACTTC. Protein: CASSLEGRVNGIYEQYF.

The chain uses TRBV5-1 and TRBJ1-2; 7 nucleotides align to TRBD1. This CDR3 is built from 14 residues. The J segment lost 3 bases and the V segment lost 3 bases, leaving 5 bases of the junction unmatched. The germline gives CDR1 SGHRS, CDR2 YFSETQ. CDR3 coding DNA: TGCGCCAGCAGCTGGGTTGGGACAGACTATGGCTACACCTTC. Its protein product is CASSWVGTDYGYTF.

The chain combines TRBV5-1 with TRBJ2-1, with D perhaps TRBD2 (5 bases). Trimming shortened V by 5 bases and J by 6 bases, and 15 bases separated the two germline ends. CDR1 is SGHRS and CDR2 is YFSETQ in the germline V gene. This CDR3 contains 14 residues. CDR3: CASSTPPGSNEQFF. As DNA, the CDR3 is TGCGCCAGCAGTACTCCTCCGGGGAGCAATGAGCAGTTCTTC.

The V gene is TRBV6-5, the J gene TRBJ1-4; D uncertain. The germline CDR1 and CDR2 sequences are MNHEY and SVGAGI. The ends were cut back, 2 bases at V and 9 bases at J, with 10 bases in the middle. The CDR3 loop spans 13 amino acids. The CDR3 nucleotides are TGTGCCAGCAGTTACAAAGGGTCTAAAAAACTGTTTTTT. This encodes CASSYKGSKKLFF.